The sequence of this T cell receptor (beta chain) was determined in a study of CD8 T cells in Susac syndrome. Reverse transcription of about 0.5 to 1 ug RNA was carried out with random hexamers. MiXCR, run by TCRdb on the immunoSEQ multiplex PCR reads, gives a single entry per CDR3 protein. The sample has 240,000 or so distinct CDR3 sequences, around 96% seen once. The receptor was derived from a human donor with Susac syndrome. The sequencing sample was made of CD4+ T cells from PBMCs.

The CDR3 is CASSVDPTNTEAFF. The CDR3 nucleotides are TGTGCCAGCAGCGTAGACCCGACTAACACTGAAGCTTTCTTT. This sequence joins TRBV9 and TRBJ1-1, with D unresolved. CDR1 is SGDLS, CDR2 YYNGEE, per germline. There are 14 residues in the CDR3. V was clipped by 0 bases and J by 2 bases, with 8 bases between them.